The text below deals with one T cell receptor beta chain. Repertoires were generated with immunoSEQ multiplex PCR, while TCRdb's copy carries only in-frame clones and drops some. Among tens of thousands of clones listed, around 93% were seen once. This sample was taken from a study of T cell changes during pregnancy in multiple sclerosis. Germline V CDR1 and CDR2: SGHTA, FQGTGA. The CDR3 has 14 residues. Trimming removed 5 bases from V and 7 bases from J, with 16 bases in between. The origin of this receptor is a female donor with multiple sclerosis, enrolled in a pregnancy study. This sample comprised CD8+ T cells from peripheral blood mononuclear cells, obtained in the second trimester of pregnancy. The chain combines TRBV7-3 with TRBJ2-3, with D possibly matching TRBD2 (6 bases). The CDR3 DNA reads as TGTGCCAGCAGCCAACCCGAAGGAGGGTATACGCAGTATTTT. Translation: CASSQPEGGYTQYF. Full variable domain (outside the CDR3, taken from reference TRBV7-3 and TRBJ2-3): GAGVSQTPSNKVTEKGKYVELRCDPISGHTALYWYRQSLGQGPEFLIYFQGTGAADDSGLPNDRFFAVRPEGSVSTLKIQRTERGDSAVYLCASSQPEGGYTQYFGPGTRLTVL.